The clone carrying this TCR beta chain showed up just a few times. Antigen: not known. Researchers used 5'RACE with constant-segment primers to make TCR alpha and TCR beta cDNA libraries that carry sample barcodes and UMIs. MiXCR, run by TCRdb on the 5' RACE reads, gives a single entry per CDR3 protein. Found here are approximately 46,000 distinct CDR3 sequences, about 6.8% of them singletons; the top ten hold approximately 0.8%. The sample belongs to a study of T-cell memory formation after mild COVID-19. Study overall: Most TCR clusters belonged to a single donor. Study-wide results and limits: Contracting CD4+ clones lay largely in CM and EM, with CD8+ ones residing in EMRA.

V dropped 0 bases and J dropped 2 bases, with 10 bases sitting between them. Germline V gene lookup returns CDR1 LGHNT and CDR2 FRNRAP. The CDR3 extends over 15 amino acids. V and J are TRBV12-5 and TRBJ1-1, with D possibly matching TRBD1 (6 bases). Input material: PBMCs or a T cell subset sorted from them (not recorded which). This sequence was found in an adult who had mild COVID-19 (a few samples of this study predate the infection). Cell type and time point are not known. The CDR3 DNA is TGTGCTAGTGGTTTGGTACTGGGGGCTAACACTGAAGCTTTCTTT. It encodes CASGLVLGANTEAFF.